In this sample, the clone carrying this T cell receptor beta chain turned up a few times. The antigen is not known. With a much larger clone just one base away, this may be a read error. This sample is part of a study of metastatic and nonmetastatic thyroid tumors. Study findings and constraints: Relative to benign nodules, malignant thyroid tumors were reportedly characterized by significantly elevated TCR beta diversity in blood and tumor.

From the PCR reads, TCRdb re-called clones with MiXCR. The profile shows about 92,000 clones, 15% of them singletons. Germline V gives CDR1 GTSNPN, CDR2 SVGIG (reference sequence). With 0 bases removed from V and 1 base from J, the gap between germline ends came to 11 bases. There are 15 residues in the CDR3. Thyroid surgery was performed in patients who had received no treatment beforehand. Sequenced material: blood. V usage is TRBV30 and J usage is TRBJ2-3, with unresolved D. This sequence was found in a female donor with papillary thyroid cancer or a benign thyroid nodule (not recorded which). Some clones in this sample may be carry-over from other donors' samples. The CDR3 loop reads CAWSVGMTRTDTQYF. CDR3 in DNA: TGTGCCTGGAGTGTGGGCATGACCCGCACAGATACGCAGTATTTT. Full variable domain (missing parts from reference TRBV30 and TRBJ2-3): SQTIHQWPATLVQPVGSPLSLECTVEGTSNPNLYWYRQAAGRGLQLLFYSVGIGQISSEVPQNLSASRPQDRQFILSSKKLLLSDSGFYLCAWSVGMTRTDTQYFGPGTRLTVL.